The clone carrying this T cell receptor (beta chain) was seen only a few times. No antigen is known for it. The source of the sample is a study of early T cells in non-severe SARS-CoV-2 infection. Study-level background: Chains from this unsorted whole-blood bulk RNA could not be paired.

Study-level findings and limits: Matching with VDJdb favored anti-spike CD8 responses (missing private and CD4 specificities).

Individual cDNA molecules were tagged with unique molecular identifiers, the study reported. One entry per CDR3 protein, called by TCRdb with MiXCR from the 5' RACE reads. This table holds around 82,000 distinct CDR3 sequences, approximately 12% found once. The CDR3 loop spans 14 amino acids. Germline loops: CDR1 SGHTA, CDR2 FQGNSA. V was cut by 3 bases and J by 3 bases, with 9 bases left in between. This chain connects TRBV7-2 to TRBJ2-1; no clear D. This clonotype originated in an adult who was a healthcare worker with PCR-confirmed SARS-CoV-2 infection or an uninfected control (not recorded which). Sequencing was done on a sample of whole blood. The CDR3 loop is CASSFGEYYNEQFF. CDR3 sequence (DNA): TGTGCCAGCAGCTTTGGTGAGTACTACAATGAGCAGTTCTTC.